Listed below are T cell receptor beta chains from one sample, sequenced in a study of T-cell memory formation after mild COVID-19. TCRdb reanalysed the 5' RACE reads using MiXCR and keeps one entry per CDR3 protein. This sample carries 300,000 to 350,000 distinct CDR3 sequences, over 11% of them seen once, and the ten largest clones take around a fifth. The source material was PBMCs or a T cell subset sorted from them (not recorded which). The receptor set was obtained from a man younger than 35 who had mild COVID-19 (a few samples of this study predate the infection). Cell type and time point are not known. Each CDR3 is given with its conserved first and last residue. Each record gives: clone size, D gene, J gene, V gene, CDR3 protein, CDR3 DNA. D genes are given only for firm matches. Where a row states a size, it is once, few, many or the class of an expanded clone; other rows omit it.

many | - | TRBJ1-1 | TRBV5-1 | CASSSSGMNTEAFF | TGCGCCAGCAGCTCGTCGGGGATGAACACTGAAGCTTTCTTT
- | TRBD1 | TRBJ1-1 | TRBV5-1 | CASSPGTGTEAFF | TGCGCCAGCAGCCCTGGGACAGGGACTGAAGCTTTCTTT
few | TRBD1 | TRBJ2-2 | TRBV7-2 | CASSLPGQGAGELFF | TGTGCCAGCAGCCTACCCGGGCAGGGGGCCGGGGAGCTGTTTTTT
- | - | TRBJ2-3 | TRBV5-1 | CASSLGGLNTDTQYF | TGCGCCAGCAGCTTGGGAGGGCTCAACACAGATACGCAGTATTTT
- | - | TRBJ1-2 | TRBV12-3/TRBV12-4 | CASRAMLGSYGYTF | TGTGCCAGCAGGGCGATGTTGGGAAGTTATGGCTACACCTTC
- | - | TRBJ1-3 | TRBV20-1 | CSARRRLFSGNTIYF | TGCAGTGCTAGAAGGCGACTATTCTCTGGAAACACCATATATTTT
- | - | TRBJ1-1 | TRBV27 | CASSKGRNSLEAFF | TGTGCCAGCAGTAAAGGACGGAACTCCCTTGAAGCTTTCTTT
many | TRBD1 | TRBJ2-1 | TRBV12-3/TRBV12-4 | CATHPGTGIPNEQFF | TGTGCCACGCACCCCGGGACAGGGATACCAAATGAGCAGTTCTTC
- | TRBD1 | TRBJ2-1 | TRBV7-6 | CASSARQGTEQFF | TGTGCCAGCAGCGCACGACAGGGAACGGAGCAGTTCTTC
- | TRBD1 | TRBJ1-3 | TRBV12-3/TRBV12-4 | CASSFLGTGGGNTIYF | TGTGCCAGCAGTTTCCTGGGGACAGGGGGTGGAAACACCATATATTTT
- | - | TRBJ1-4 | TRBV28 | CASSFEGSNEKLFF | TGTGCCAGCAGTTTTGAGGGTTCTAATGAAAAACTGTTTTTT
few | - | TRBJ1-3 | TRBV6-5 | CASSVSGSGNTIYF | TGTGCCAGCAGCGTTAGCGGCTCTGGAAACACCATATATTTT
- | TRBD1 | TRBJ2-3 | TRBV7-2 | CASSQDRDIADTQYF | TGTGCCAGCAGCCAGGACAGGGATATCGCAGATACGCAGTATTTT
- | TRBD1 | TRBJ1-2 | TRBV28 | CASSPPRQGFYGYTF | TGTGCCAGCAGCCCACCCCGACAGGGTTTCTATGGCTACACCTTC
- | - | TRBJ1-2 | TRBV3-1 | CASSPRDGHYGYTF | TGTGCCAGCAGCCCCCGGGACGGTCACTATGGCTACACCTTC
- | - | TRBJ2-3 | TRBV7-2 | CASSLVLANTQYF | TGTGCCAGCAGCTTAGTGCTCGCAAATACGCAGTATTTT
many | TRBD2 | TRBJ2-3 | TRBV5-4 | CASSLGLAGDTQYF | TGTGCCAGCAGCCTCGGACTAGCGGGAGATACGCAGTATTTT
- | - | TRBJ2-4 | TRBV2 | CASGDWEAKNIQYF | TGTGCCAGCGGAGATTGGGAAGCCAAAAACATTCAGTACTTC
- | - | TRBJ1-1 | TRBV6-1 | CASTPNGYNTEAFF | TGTGCCAGCACCCCGAACGGGTATAACACTGAAGCTTTCTTT
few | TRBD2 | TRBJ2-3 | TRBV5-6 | CASSFASGGDTQYF | TGTGCCAGCAGCTTCGCTAGCGGGGGAGATACGCAGTATTTT
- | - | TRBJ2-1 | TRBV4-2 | CASSKDTQYNEQFF | TGTGCCAGCAGCAAAGATACCCAATACAATGAGCAGTTCTTC
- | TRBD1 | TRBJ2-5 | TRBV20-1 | CSAARGPVSETQYF | TGCAGTGCTGCCAGGGGGCCGGTTTCGGAGACCCAGTACTTC
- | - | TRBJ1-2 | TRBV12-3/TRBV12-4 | CASSPTGVNYGYTF | TGTGCCAGCAGTCCTACCGGGGTTAACTATGGCTACACCTTC
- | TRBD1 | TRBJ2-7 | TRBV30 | CAWSVLGDRGEQYF | TGTGCCTGGAGTGTATTGGGGGACAGGGGCGAGCAGTACTTC
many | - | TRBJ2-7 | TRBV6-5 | CASSYTPRDEQYF | TGTGCCAGCAGTTATACCCCGCGGGACGAGCAGTACTTC
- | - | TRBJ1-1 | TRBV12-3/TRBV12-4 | CASTPMFGEAFF | TGTGCCAGCACCCCGATGTTTGGTGAAGCTTTCTTT
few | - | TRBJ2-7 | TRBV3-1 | CASSRGRLSYEQYF | TGTGCCAGCAGCCGAGGGAGACTTTCCTACGAGCAGTACTTC
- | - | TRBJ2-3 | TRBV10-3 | CAISAGQFYTDTQYF | TGTGCCATCAGTGCGGGCCAGTTTTACACAGATACGCAGTATTTT
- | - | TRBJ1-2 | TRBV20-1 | CSARVRAFYGYTF | TGCAGTGCTAGAGTAAGGGCCTTCTATGGCTACACCTTC
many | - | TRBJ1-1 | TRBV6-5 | CASSYLLAGTNTEAFF | TGTGCCAGCAGTTATTTGTTGGCAGGGACGAACACTGAAGCTTTCTTT
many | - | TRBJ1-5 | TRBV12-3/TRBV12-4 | CASSPTTNQPQHF | TGTGCCAGCAGCCCAACAACCAATCAGCCCCAGCATTTT
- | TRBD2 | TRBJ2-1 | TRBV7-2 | CASSAGLAGGHYEQFF | TGTGCCAGCAGCGCAGGACTAGCGGGGGGGCACTATGAGCAGTTCTTC
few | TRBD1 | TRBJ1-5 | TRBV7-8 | CASSLGPQDRAQPQHF | TGTGCCAGCAGCTTAGGACCCCAGGACAGGGCCCAGCCCCAGCATTTT
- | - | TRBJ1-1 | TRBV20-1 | CSARVGAGSTEAFF | TGCAGTGCCCGGGTGGGGGCGGGGAGCACTGAAGCTTTCTTT
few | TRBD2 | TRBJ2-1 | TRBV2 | CASSGRTSGTSHEQFF | TGTGCCAGCAGTGGTAGGACTAGCGGCACATCTCATGAGCAGTTCTTC
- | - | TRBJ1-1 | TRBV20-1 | CSAVNEDTEAFF | TGCAGTGCTGTCAATGAGGACACTGAAGCTTTCTTT
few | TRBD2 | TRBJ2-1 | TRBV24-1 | CATSGNSGGDYNEQFF | TGTGCCACCAGTGGCAATAGCGGGGGAGACTACAATGAGCAGTTCTTC
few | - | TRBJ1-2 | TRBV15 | CATSTRSGSGRDGYTF | TGTGCCACCAGCACAAGGTCGGGGTCAGGGCGGGATGGCTACACCTTC
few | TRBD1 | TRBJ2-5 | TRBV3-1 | CASSADRETQYF | TGTGCCAGCAGCGCGGACAGGGAGACCCAGTACTTC
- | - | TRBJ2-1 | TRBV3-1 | CASSQDPFMGGNEQFF | TGTGCCAGCAGCCAAGACCCTTTTATGGGGGGCAATGAGCAGTTCTTC
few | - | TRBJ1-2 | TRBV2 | CASSERPPGGYTF | TGTGCCAGCAGTGAACGACCCCCCGGCGGCTACACCTTC
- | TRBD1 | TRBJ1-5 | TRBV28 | CASSRTGTNQPQHF | TGTGCCAGCAGTAGGACAGGTACAAATCAGCCCCAGCATTTT
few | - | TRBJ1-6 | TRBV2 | CASRADGNSPLHF | TGTGCCAGCAGAGCCGACGGGAATTCACCCCTCCACTTT
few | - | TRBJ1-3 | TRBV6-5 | CASSVGRSVDTIYF | TGTGCCAGCAGTGTGGGCCGGTCGGTGGACACCATATATTTT
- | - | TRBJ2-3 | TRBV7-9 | CATMRPLDTQYF | TGTGCCACTATGCGACCCCTAGATACGCAGTATTTT
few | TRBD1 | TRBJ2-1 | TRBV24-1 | CATSDPGQDYNEQFF | TGTGCCACCAGTGACCCCGGACAGGACTACAATGAGCAGTTCTTC
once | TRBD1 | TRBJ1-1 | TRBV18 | CASSPRDRVDTEAFF | TGTGCCAGCTCACCTAGGGACAGGGTAGACACTGAAGCTTTCTTT
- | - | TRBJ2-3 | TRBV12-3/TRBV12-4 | CASSPGRGHGADTQYF | TGTGCCAGCAGTCCCGGCCGGGGGCATGGTGCAGATACGCAGTATTTT
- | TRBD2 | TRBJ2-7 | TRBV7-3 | CASSLWAGGNYEQYF | TGTGCCAGCAGCTTATGGGCGGGAGGCAACTACGAGCAGTACTTC
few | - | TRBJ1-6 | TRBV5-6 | CASSLMENSPLHF | TGTGCCAGCAGCCTGATGGAAAATTCACCCCTCCACTTT
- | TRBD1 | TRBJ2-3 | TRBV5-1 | CASSLRDSRTDTQYF | TGCGCCAGCAGTTTACGGGACAGCCGCACAGATACGCAGTATTTT
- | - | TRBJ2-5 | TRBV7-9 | CASSRRVSETQYF | TGTGCCAGCAGCCGAAGGGTATCAGAGACCCAGTACTTC
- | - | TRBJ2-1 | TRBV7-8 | CASRMGGVSNEQFF | TGTGCCAGCAGAATGGGGGGAGTCTCTAATGAGCAGTTCTTC
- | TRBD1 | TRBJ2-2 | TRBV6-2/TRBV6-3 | CASRRPGQGTGELFF | TGTGCCAGCAGACGACCGGGACAGGGGACCGGGGAGCTGTTTTTT
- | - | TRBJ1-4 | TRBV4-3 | CDSSQGSLREHEKLFF | TGCGACAGCAGCCAAGGCTCTTTACGGGAGCATGAAAAACTGTTTTTT